This T cell receptor beta chain comes out of a study of T cells in Graves' hyperthyroidism and ophthalmopathy. About the study: The initial diagnosis was the point when peripheral blood was collected, ahead of any treatment.

J lost 4 bases, V lost 4 bases, and 6 bases had no gene match. The germline gives CDR1 SNHLY, CDR2 FYNNEI. The CDR3 runs 15 residues. When ophthalmopathy did not progress within 18 months, Graves' hyperthyroidism was considered stable. Broader study findings: Ophthalmopathy, as predicted by the model, came a median around 6.7 months after the prediction.

Amplified TCR beta CDR3 regions came from RNA transcripts. The HTBI primer set drove a first-round RT-PCR of the TCR CDR3. One entry per CDR3 protein results from TCRdb running MiXCR on the multiplex PCR reads. Of hundreds of thousands of distinct CDR3 sequences in the sample, about 38% were seen once. This clonotype was counted ten times or more. Its antigen is currently unknown. This TCR came from a man between 18 and 29 years old with Graves' hyperthyroidism. The chain carries TRBV2 and TRBJ2-7, with TRBD1 matching over 11 bases. Sequencing used blood. CDR3 sequence: CASSVKGQGVYEQYF. In nucleotides, the CDR3 is TGTGCCAGCAGTGTGAAGGGACAGGGGGTTTACGAGCAGTACTTC.